Listed below are T cell receptor beta chains from one sample, sequenced in a study of T-cell memory formation after mild COVID-19. TCRdb re-called the 5' RACE reads through MiXCR, storing one row per CDR3 protein. The table shows approximately 270,000 distinct CDR3 sequences, with roughly 16% occurring only once. Material: PBMCs or a T cell subset sorted from them (not recorded which). These receptors originate from a man between 18 and 35 years old who had mild COVID-19 (a few samples of this study predate the infection). Cell type and time point are not known. Both conserved end residues are part of each CDR3. A D gene is named only where the DNA matches it firmly. For some rows the clone size is stated as once, few or many, or as a class when expanded; others skip it.

j_call clone_size d_call v_call cdr3_aa cdr3_nt
TRBJ1-3 few TRBD1 TRBV28 CASSPPGGAARGNTIYF TGTGCCAGCAGTCCCCCAGGGGGCGCGGCGCGGGGAAACACCATATATTTT
TRBJ2-3 - TRBD2 TRBV28 CASSLAGGITDTQYF TGTGCCAGCAGTCTAGCGGGGGGGATCACAGATACGCAGTATTTT
TRBJ2-7 - - TRBV12-3/TRBV12-4 CASRSTEPAGYEQYF TGTGCCAGCAGATCGACAGAACCGGCAGGCTACGAGCAGTACTTC
TRBJ1-6 many - TRBV6-6 CASSYSELDRSPLHF TGTGCCAGCAGTTACTCGGAGTTAGATAGGTCACCCCTCCACTTT
TRBJ2-7 many - TRBV5-1 CASSLQGFYEQYF TGCGCCAGCAGCTTGCAGGGATTCTACGAGCAGTACTTC
TRBJ2-3 many TRBD2 TRBV6-1 CASTIGLAGPTDTQYF TGTGCCAGCACCATCGGCTTAGCGGGGCCCACAGATACGCAGTATTTT
TRBJ2-1 few TRBD2 TRBV27 CASSSGTSAYNEQFF TGTGCCAGCTCAAGCGGGACTAGCGCCTACAATGAGCAGTTCTTC
TRBJ1-5 few - TRBV12-5 CASGSWGHDSNQPQHF TGTGCTAGTGGTTCCTGGGGGCATGATAGCAATCAGCCCCAGCATTTT
TRBJ1-5 - - TRBV19 CASGQLNQPQHF TGTGCCAGCGGCCAGCTAAATCAGCCCCAGCATTTT
TRBJ2-5 few - TRBV7-8 CASTQRGTQYF TGTGCCAGCACCCAGCGAGGGACCCAGTACTTC
TRBJ1-1 - TRBD1 TRBV7-6 CASSWTGGVSAEAFF TGTGCCAGCAGTTGGACAGGGGGCGTATCGGCTGAAGCTTTCTTT
TRBJ2-3 few - TRBV5-1 CASSLGQWAGDTQYF TGCGCCAGCAGCTTGGGACAGTGGGCCGGGGATACGCAGTATTTT
TRBJ2-7 few TRBD1 TRBV6-1 CASSGRQGRYEQYF TGTGCCAGCAGTGGTCGACAGGGGAGGTACGAGCAGTACTTC
TRBJ1-1 - - TRBV5-1 CASSWDGMRATEAFF TGCGCCAGCAGCTGGGACGGGATGAGGGCTACTGAAGCTTTCTTT
TRBJ2-1 few - TRBV19 CASSIDTRYNEQFF TGTGCCAGTAGTATAGATACTAGATACAATGAGCAGTTCTTC
TRBJ2-2 - - TRBV2 CASRDRTSGTGELFF TGTGCCAGCAGAGACAGGACATCGGGGACCGGGGAGCTGTTTTTT
TRBJ1-1 - - TRBV12-3/TRBV12-4 CASSLGQGTNTEAFF TGTGCCAGCAGTTTGGGCCAGGGGACTAACACTGAAGCTTTCTTT
TRBJ2-3 many - TRBV29-1 CSVLEGGTQYF TGCAGCGTCCTGGAGGGAGGTACGCAGTATTTT
TRBJ2-7 - TRBD1 TRBV4-1 CASSQVDRDSSYEQYF TGCGCCAGCAGCCAGGTTGACCGGGACAGCTCCTACGAGCAGTACTTC
TRBJ1-6 - - TRBV5-1 CASSFQESNSPLHF TGCGCCAGCAGCTTCCAGGAATCTAATTCACCCCTCCACTTT
TRBJ2-3 few - TRBV4-3 CASSQDLGGSRTDTQYF TGCGCCAGCAGCCAAGATCTCGGAGGGTCCCGCACAGATACGCAGTATTTT
TRBJ1-2 few - TRBV4-1 CASSQGMGGRGYTF TGCGCCAGCAGCCAAGGGATGGGGGGACGCGGCTACACCTTC
TRBJ2-1 - TRBD1 TRBV7-2 CASSQRRDRGLSEQFF TGTGCCAGCAGCCAACGGCGGGACAGGGGGCTTAGTGAGCAGTTCTTC
TRBJ1-6 - - TRBV7-6 CASSPRGGDNSPLHF TGTGCCAGCAGCCCAAGGGGTGGAGATAATTCACCCCTCCACTTT
TRBJ2-2 few - TRBV7-9 CAGSGGELFF TGTGCCGGCTCAGGCGGGGAGCTGTTTTTT
TRBJ1-2 few - TRBV13 CASSADGGDGYTF TGTGCCAGCAGCGCGGACGGAGGAGATGGCTACACCTTC
TRBJ2-5 few - TRBV15 CATSRVGGGETQYF TGTGCCACCAGCAGAGTCGGTGGTGGGGAGACCCAGTACTTC
TRBJ1-6 many - TRBV7-2 CASSPTYAYNSPLHF TGTGCCAGCAGTCCAACTTATGCCTATAATTCACCCCTCCACTTT
TRBJ2-3 - - TRBV28 CASSSTGSTSTDTQYF TGTGCCAGCAGTTCCACAGGTTCGACTAGCACAGATACGCAGTATTTT
TRBJ2-3 few - TRBV6-5 CASSRTGSSTDTQYF TGTGCCAGCAGTAGGACTGGTTCTAGCACAGATACGCAGTATTTT
TRBJ2-3 few TRBD2 TRBV4-3 CASSQGGLAGGLPTDTQYF TGCGCCAGCAGCCAAGGGGGACTAGCGGGGGGGCTGCCCACAGATACGCAGTATTTT
TRBJ1-1 once - TRBV4-3 CASSQARQPNTEAFF TGCGCCAGCAGCCAAGCACGACAGCCGAACACTGAAGCTTTCTTT
TRBJ2-5 once TRBD2 TRBV20-1 CSAKRSSGSKRTQYF TGCAGTGCTAAGCGGTCTAGCGGTTCTAAGAGAACCCAGTACTTC
TRBJ2-3 - - TRBV3-1 CASSQEQGTADTQYF TGTGCCAGCAGCCAAGAACAGGGTACCGCAGATACGCAGTATTTT
TRBJ1-1 - TRBD1 TRBV7-9 CASSVQGAGDTEAFF TGTGCCAGCAGCGTACAGGGGGCGGGGGACACTGAAGCTTTCTTT
TRBJ2-7 - TRBD2 TRBV20-1 CSARDLFASGGIYEQYF TGCAGTGCTAGAGATCTCTTTGCTAGCGGGGGAATCTACGAGCAGTACTTC
TRBJ1-4 few - TRBV5-4 CASSRREGGEKLFF TGTGCCAGCAGCCGAAGGGAGGGAGGTGAAAAACTGTTTTTT
TRBJ2-7 - TRBD1 TRBV4-2 CASSQKEGTGAHEQYF TGTGCCAGCAGCCAAAAGGAAGGGACAGGGGCGCATGAGCAGTACTTC
TRBJ1-2 - - TRBV4-2 CASSLPHEAGDNYGYTF TGTGCCAGCAGCCTTCCACACGAGGCCGGGGATAACTATGGCTACACCTTC
TRBJ2-7 few - TRBV7-8 CASSLTSRGRDEQYF TGTGCCAGCAGCTTAACATCCCGGGGGCGCGACGAGCAGTACTTC
TRBJ1-1 - - TRBV6-5 CASSYSTEGLPGAFF TGTGCCAGCAGTTACTCGACCGAGGGGCTGCCCGGAGCTTTCTTT
TRBJ2-5 few TRBD2 TRBV5-1 CARGTADRPTGGEETQYF TGCGCCAGGGGGACTGCCGACCGTCCCACCGGGGGGGAAGAGACCCAGTACTTC
TRBJ2-5 - - TRBV7-9 CASSYIGSETQYF TGTGCCAGCAGCTACATAGGGAGTGAGACCCAGTACTTC
TRBJ2-7 - TRBD1 TRBV6-5 CASSYISRDRDSYEQYF TGTGCCAGCAGTTACATCTCACGGGACAGGGACTCCTACGAGCAGTACTTC